This passage covers 22 T cell receptor beta chains from one sample sequenced in a study of T cell clones after liver transplantation. The assay was immunoSEQ multiplex PCR, and TCRdb's table has in-frame clones only and misses some. Found here are fewer than 80,000 clones, under 90% of them singletons; the top ten hold 2.1%. The sample was CD4+ T cells from blood, taken about 50 months after liver transplant. The receptor source for this set is a human patient who received a liver transplant. T cells may partly derive from the graft donor.

This sequence joins TRBV19 and TRBJ2-2; D gene uncertain. The CDR3 length is 11 residues. Germline assignment: CDR1 LNHDA and CDR2 SQIVND (reference sequence). The V and J ends lost 7 bases and 9 bases respectively, with 9 bases between them. The CDR3 nucleotides read TGTGCCAGTACCCCTGGCTGGGAGCTGTTTTTT. The encoded protein is CASTPGWELFF.

This clone showed up just a few times. The chain recombines TRBV6-5 with TRBJ1-2, with a weak D call TRBD1 (6 bases). Germline V gene lookup returns CDR1 MNHEY and CDR2 SVGAGI. V was trimmed by 0 bases and J by 1 base, leaving 12 bases between them. The CDR3 contains 16 residues. Here the CDR3 reads CASSYSMGGDNYGYTF. Written as DNA, the CDR3 is TGTGCCAGCAGTTACTCGATGGGGGGCGATAACTATGGCTACACCTTC.

This clone occurred once. The chain recombines TRBV6-5 with TRBJ1-2; D might be TRBD1 (6 bases). Between the trimmed V and J ends, which lost 8 bases and 8 bases, there was a span of 18 bases. Germline-derived CDR1 and CDR2 are MNHEY and SVGAGI. This CDR3 has 13 residues. DNA of the CDR3: TGTGCCAGCTCATACGACAGGACCAGGGGCTACACCTTC. The encoded protein is CASSYDRTRGYTF.

This chain uses TRBV25-1 with TRBJ2-1, with D maybe TRBD1 (5 bases). CDR1 and CDR2 from the germline V gene are MGHDK and SYGVNS. V gave up 5 bases and J gave up 4 bases, with 9 bases separating them. This CDR3 contains 13 residues. CDR3 loop: CASSPQGYNEQFF. CDR3 in DNA: TGTGCCAGCAGTCCTCAGGGTTACAATGAGCAGTTCTTC. The whole variable domain, filled in from reference TRBV25-1 and TRBJ2-1, reads EADIYQTPRYLVIGTGKKITLECSQTMGHDKMYWYQQDPGMELHLIHYSYGVNSTEKGDLSSESTVSRIRTEHFPLTLESARPSHTSQYLCASSPQGYNEQFFGPGTRLTVL.

This clone was detected once. This rearrangement joins TRBV4-2 to TRBJ2-3; 9 bases align to TRBD2. This CDR3 has 16 residues. Germline CDR1 is LGHNA and CDR2 is YNFKEQ. J gave up 4 bases and V 4 bases, and 9 bases lay outside the gene matches. The CDR3 coding sequence is TGTGCCAGCAGCCGAAATAGCGGGGGAGTAGCAGATACGCAGTATTTT. Translated: CASSRNSGGVADTQYF.

The chain is built from TRBV14 and TRBJ2-2, with 13 bases fitting TRBD2. Looked up from germline, CDR1 is SGHDN and CDR2 is FVKESK. V lost 4 bases and J lost 7; bases outside the gene matches: 3. The CDR3 is 15 residues long. The CDR3 protein is CASSPRLAGGGELFF. CDR3 bases: TGTGCCAGCAGCCCGCGACTAGCGGGAGGCGGGGAGCTGTTTTTT.

J is TRBJ2-2 and V is TRBV7-2, with TRBD2 as a possible D gene (6 bases). Germline-derived CDR1 and CDR2 are SGHTA and FQGNSA. The CDR3 runs to 14 residues. V gave up 1 base and J gave up 8 bases, with 11 bases separating them. CDR3 DNA: TGTGCCAGCAGCTTAGGCGGGGCGGTTGGGGAGCTGTTTTTT. Encoded protein: CASSLGGAVGELFF.

The chain links TRBV6-1 to TRBJ2-5, with D possibly TRBD2 on 7 matching bases. The CDR3 runs to 14 residues. Germline lookup yields CDR1 MNHNS and CDR2 SASEGT. The germline V and J ends were trimmed by 2 bases and 5 bases, with 12 bases remaining between them. This CDR3 reads CASSEWGGRETQYF. CDR3 nucleotide sequence: TGTGCCAGCAGTGAATGGGGGGGCCGGGAGACCCAGTACTTC.

This chain links TRBV11-3 with TRBJ1-5; D may be TRBD1 (5 bases). This CDR3 is built from 15 residues. The V end lost 2 bases, the J end lost 6 bases, and 14 bases lay between the germline ends. Germline V gene sequence: CDR1 SGHNT, CDR2 YENEEA. Here the CDR3 DNA reads TGTGCCAGCAGCTTATTTCCGGGGGGTATTCAGCCCCAGCATTTT. Protein: CASSLFPGGIQPQHF.

The V and J genes are TRBV7-2 and TRBJ2-2, with 13 bases identical to TRBD2. The CDR3 is 17 residues long. V trimming: 10 bases; J trimming: 5 bases; junction bases outside the gene matches: 13. Germline lookup yields CDR1 SGHTA and CDR2 FQGNSA. DNA for the CDR3: TGTGCCACAACCTCAGGGACTAGCGGGATGCGGACCGGGGAGCTGTTTTTT. Translated, it gives CATTSGTSGMRTGELFF.

The chain couples TRBV6-1 to TRBJ2-7; weak D call: TRBD1 (6 bases). The V end lost 5 bases, the J end lost 0 bases, and 11 bases lay between the germline ends. The CDR3 loop spans 14 amino acids. CDR1 MNHNS and CDR2 SASEGT come from the germline V gene. In DNA, the CDR3 is TGTGCCAGCAGTAACCGGGACAACTCCTACGAGCAGTACTTC. Its protein is CASSNRDNSYEQYF.

The chain has TRBV11-2 and TRBJ2-5; D possibly uses TRBD1 or TRBD2 (6 bases each). CDR3 length: 14 residues. Trimming left V 1 base short and J 5 bases short, with 11 bases between. CDR1 SGHAT and CDR2 FQNNGV come from the germline V gene. As DNA, the CDR3 is TGTGCCAGCAGCTTAGCAACAGGGAGGGAGACCCAGTACTTC. Its protein product is CASSLATGRETQYF. The full variable domain, in which reference TRBV11-2 and TRBJ2-5 provide the parts outside the CDR3, is EAGVAQSPRYKIIEKRQSVAFWCNPISGHATLYWYQQILGQGPKLLIQFQNNGVVDDSQLPKDRFSAERLKGVDSTLKIQPAKLEDSAVYLCASSLATGRETQYFGPGTRLLVL.

CDR3 DNA sequence: TGTGCCACCCGCCAACGGACCGTCTCAGAGGGCTACACCTTC. Translation: CATRQRTVSEGYTF. The rearrangement joins TRBV19 to TRBJ1-2; D is undetermined. With 10 bases removed from V and 8 bases from J, the gap between germline ends came to 23 bases. From germline, CDR1 is LNHDA and CDR2 SQIVND (reference sequence). The CDR3 is 14 amino acids.

The rearrangement uses TRBV7-2 and TRBJ1-1; no clear D gene. Germline loops: CDR1 SGHTA, CDR2 FQGNSA. The CDR3 totals 15 residues. Trimming pared 0 bases from V and 3 bases from J, leaving 11 bases between. The CDR3: CASSLASRGHTEAFF. The CDR3 nucleotides are TGTGCCAGCAGCTTAGCGTCTCGAGGGCACACTGAAGCTTTCTTT.

The chain links TRBV19 to TRBJ2-7; no clear D gene. The CDR3 extends over 14 amino acids. Looked up from germline, CDR1 is LNHDA and CDR2 is SQIVND (reference sequence). Trimming left V 2 bases short and J 0 bases short, with 8 bases between. As DNA, the CDR3 is TGTGCCAGTAGTATAACCCCCGCCTCCTACGAGCAGTACTTC. Amino acid sequence: CASSITPASYEQYF.

The chain employs TRBV5-8 and TRBJ2-5, with 8 nucleotides matching TRBD1. This CDR3 comprises 15 residues. Germline V gene data show CDR1 as SGHTS and CDR2 as YDEGEE. With 6 bases clipped from V and 2 bases from J, the junction kept 9 bases outside the gene matches. The CDR3, as DNA: TGTGCCAGCACGCCGGGACAGGCCAGTCAAGAGACCCAGTACTTC. Translated: CASTPGQASQETQYF.

In DNA, the CDR3 is TGTGCCAGCACCGTAGCGGGAGGGAGGTACAATGAGCAGTTCTTC. This sequence encodes CASTVAGGRYNEQFF. This chain links TRBV6-6 with TRBJ2-1; TRBD2 matches 11 bases. This CDR3 spans 15 amino acids. V dropped 7 bases and J dropped 4; count of bases not matched to a gene: 6. Per germline, CDR1 MNHNY and CDR2 SVGAGI (reference sequence).

The chain uses TRBV7-6 and TRBJ1-1; 7 positions match TRBD1. The V and J ends lost 2 bases and 0 bases, in that order; junction bases with no gene match: 6. This CDR3 is 16 amino acids long. Germline loops: CDR1 SGHVS, CDR2 FNYEAQ. The CDR3 loop reads CASSLLGGAVNTEAFF. DNA of the CDR3: TGTGCCAGCAGCTTATTAGGGGGCGCGGTGAACACTGAAGCTTTCTTT.

The rearrangement joins TRBV9 to TRBJ2-2, with D possibly TRBD1 on 6 matching bases. Germline V gene sequence: CDR1 SGDLS, CDR2 YYNGEE. V was pared by 1 base and J by 5 bases, with 9 bases between. This CDR3 contains 14 residues. The CDR3 loop is CASSVQGQTGELFF. In DNA, the CDR3 is TGTGCCAGCAGCGTACAGGGGCAGACCGGGGAGCTGTTTTTT.

Concerning this clone itself: Distinct nucleotide sequences in the sample also encode this CDR3. Here the CDR3 reads CASSSLGQGPNQPQHF. Written as DNA, the CDR3 is TGTGCCAGTAGTTCCTTGGGACAGGGACCCAATCAGCCCCAGCATTTT. The chain carries TRBV19 and TRBJ1-5; TRBD1 matches 9 bases. Unmatched junction bases numbered 8, after V lost 5 bases and J lost 3 bases. This CDR3 spans 16 amino acids. The germline gives CDR1 LNHDA, CDR2 SQIVND (reference sequence).

The V call is TRBV29-1, the J call TRBJ2-3; D remains ambiguous. CDR1 is SQVTM, CDR2 ANQGSEA, per germline. The CDR3 has 10 residues. V was trimmed by 4 bases and J by 6 bases, leaving 5 bases between them. In DNA, the CDR3 is TGCAGCGTTGGCCAGGATACGCAGTATTTT. Translated: CSVGQDTQYF.

This clone was detected once. V gene TRBV4-2 combines with J gene TRBJ1-4; no clear D gene. The germline V gene has CDR1 LGHNA and CDR2 YNFKEQ. Trimming took off 1 base at V and 0 bases at J, with 9 bases between the two ends. The CDR3 has 16 amino acids. CDR3 loop: CASSQVGVSTNEKLFF. CDR3 coding DNA: TGTGCCAGCAGCCAAGTCGGGGTTTCAACTAATGAAAAACTGTTTTTT.